These T cell receptor beta chains were read from a single sample in a study of blood T cell repertoires in COVID-19. The repertoire was sequenced with immunoSEQ multiplex PCR; TCRdb's copy has only in-frame clones and lacks some. The sample lists around 470,000 clones, roughly 89% occurring once. The source material was peripheral blood. Receptors were obtained from a man aged 18 to 29 with COVID-19, enrolled during active disease. Each CDR3 is given with its conserved first and last residue. D genes are given only for firm matches. Clone sizes are given selectively: once, few, many, or a class where the clone is expanded.

TRBD1	TRBV5-4	once	TRBJ2-3	TGTGCCAGCAAACTGGGGACAGCCACAGATACGCAGTATTTT	CASKLGTATDTQYF
TRBD1	TRBV5-1	NA	TRBJ2-3	TGCGCCAGCAGCTTAACCCCGGGACAGGGGGATACGCAGTATTTT	CASSLTPGQGDTQYF
NA	TRBV5-8	NA	TRBJ2-5	TGTGCCAGCAGCGTCAGAGAGACCCAGTACTTC	CASSVRETQYF
TRBD2	TRBV9	NA	TRBJ2-1	TGTGCCAGCAGCGTAGATAGCGGGAGCTCCTACAATGAGCAGTTCTTC	CASSVDSGSSYNEQFF
TRBD2	TRBV19	NA	TRBJ2-2	TGTGCCAGTACTAACCTAGCGGGAGGTCGCGGGGAGCTGTTTTTT	CASTNLAGGRGELFF
TRBD1	TRBV6-5	once	TRBJ1-1	TGTGCCAGCAGTCGACGGGGACAGGGTATGACTGAAGCTTTCTTT	CASSRRGQGMTEAFF
NA	TRBV7-8	NA	TRBJ1-1	TGTGCCAGCAGCTTCGGGAGAATCGGCACTGAAGCTTTCTTT	CASSFGRIGTEAFF
NA	TRBV7-9	few	TRBJ1-3	TGTGCCAGCAGCTCCGGGACAAGTTCTGGAAACACCATATATTTT	CASSSGTSSGNTIYF
NA	TRBV2	NA	TRBJ2-2	TGTGCCAGCAGTGTGGGTTCAGGTCTACCCGGGGAGCTGTTTTTT	CASSVGSGLPGELFF
TRBD1	TRBV2	NA	TRBJ2-1	TGTGCCAGCAACCGAGACAGGGCCGATGAGCAGTTCTTC	CASNRDRADEQFF
TRBD1	TRBV5-8	NA	TRBJ1-6	TGTGCCAGCAGGCCCTTGACAGGGTGGAAGTCACCCCTCCACTTT	CASRPLTGWKSPLHF
NA	TRBV15	NA	TRBJ2-5	TGTGCCACCAGCAGAGATAAGCGTTGGAAGACCCAGTACTTC	CATSRDKRWKTQYF
TRBD1	TRBV27	NA	TRBJ2-7	TGTGCCAGCAGTCGTAGCCACATGGGACAGAGCCTCTACGAGCAGTACTTC	CASSRSHMGQSLYEQYF
TRBD1	TRBV11-2	NA	TRBJ2-7	TGTGCCAGCAGCTTAGGGCAGTGGGGACAGGAGAGCTACGAGCAGTACTTC	CASSLGQWGQESYEQYF
NA	TRBV6-6	NA	TRBJ1-1	TGTGCCAGCTCAGTAAACACTGAAGCTTTCTTT	CASSVNTEAFF
TRBD1	TRBV7-9	NA	TRBJ1-5	TGTGCCAGCAGCTCGGGACAGCCGGACCAGCCCCAGCATTTT	CASSSGQPDQPQHF
TRBD2	TRBV6-5	NA	TRBJ2-3	TGTGCCAGCAGAATAGCGGGAGCGGATCAGACGCAGTATTTT	CASRIAGADQTQYF
NA	TRBV2	NA	TRBJ2-5	TGTGCCAGCAGTGATGGGGGGGAGACCCAGTACTTC	CASSDGGETQYF
NA	TRBV14	NA	TRBJ1-1	TGTGCCAGCAGTGGCCCTCAGAATATGAACACTGAAGCTTTCTTT	CASSGPQNMNTEAFF
TRBD1	TRBV5-8	NA	TRBJ2-6	TGTGCCAGCAGCTTTACTTCCGGGACAGGGCTCTTCTCTGGGGCCAACGTCCTGACTTTC	CASSFTSGTGLFSGANVLTF
NA	TRBV2	NA	TRBJ1-5	TGTGCCAGCAGCGAATCGAGGAATCGGCAGCCCCAGCATTTT	CASSESRNRQPQHF
NA	TRBV6-5	NA	TRBJ1-6	TGTGCCAGTTTAAATTACAGGGTCGGTTCACCCCTCCACTTT	CASLNYRVGSPLHF
TRBD2	TRBV9	NA	TRBJ2-1	TGTGCCAGCAGCGTAGCCCTCCTCCCCGGGACTAGCGGGAGAAGTTCCTACAATGAGCAGTTCTTC	CASSVALLPGTSGRSSYNEQFF
TRBD1	TRBV6-1	NA	TRBJ1-6	TGTGCCAGCAGTGAACAAGGGACAGGGGGTTCACCCCTCCACTTT	CASSEQGTGGSPLHF
NA	TRBV18	NA	TRBJ2-4	TGTGCCAGCTCACCGGCGGGAGCCAAAAACATTCAGTACTTC	CASSPAGAKNIQYF
TRBD1	TRBV5-1	NA	TRBJ2-1	TGCGCCAGCAGCGTATTTCAGGGGGACAATGAGCAGTTCTTC	CASSVFQGDNEQFF